This TCR beta chain is drawn from a study of OX40 agonist ivuxolimab in advanced cancers. Across the whole study: Dose-escalation subjects each had hepatocellular carcinoma, melanoma, renal cell or head and neck cancer. Three individuals attained partial responses, comprising one hepatocellular carcinoma case and two cutaneous melanoma cases.

Germline CDR1 reads SGHTA; CDR2 reads FQGNSA. CDR3 length: 13 amino acids. Trimming stripped 1 base from V and 2 bases from J, with 5 bases between. Repertoires were generated with immunoSEQ multiplex PCR, while TCRdb's copy carries only in-frame clones and drops some. This table holds approximately 94,000 clones, 75% to 95% found once. Study-wide results and caveats: In the 0.1 to 3.0 mg/kg range, CD4+ and CD8+ blood T cells had expanded clonally by week 6. Certain nonresponders likewise exhibited a low normalized T-cell clonal expansion.

This clone was picked up one time. Its antigen is not identified. This specimen includes other DNA sequences encoding the same CDR3. The starting material was CD4+ or CD8+ T cells sorted from blood, obtained in a trial of the OX40 agonist ivuxolimab. The chain recombines TRBV7-2 with TRBJ1-1, with D hard to call. This receptor was taken from an adult with an advanced solid tumor such as melanoma, head and neck, liver or kidney cancer. CDR3 region: CASSLDRNTEAFF. For the CDR3, the DNA is TGTGCCAGCAGCTTAGACAGAAACACTGAAGCTTTCTTT.